Each of the 19 T cell receptor beta chains below was sequenced from the same sample in a study of graft-versus-host responses after intestinal transplantation. Sequencing used immunoSEQ multiplex PCR; TCRdb keeps in-frame clones, though not all of them. The sample yields over 75,000 clones, 85% to 95% seen once. Their specific antigens are unknown. The sequencing used unstimulated CD8+ T cells sorted from spleen or lymph node cells, collected before transplant. The receptors come from a human donor who was the organ donor for an intestinal transplant.

The rearrangement links TRBV7-9 to TRBJ1-5, with D tentatively TRBD1 (6 bases). The CDR3 sequence is 16 residues long. Between the trimmed V and J ends, which lost 3 bases and 6 bases, there was a span of 18 bases. The germline V gene encodes CDR1 SEHNR and CDR2 FQNEAQ (reference sequence). Here the CDR3 reads CASSFISRRGIQPQHF. For the CDR3, the DNA is TGTGCCAGCAGCTTTATCTCTCGCAGGGGAATTCAGCCCCAGCATTTT.

This sequence joins TRBV15 and TRBJ2-3; the D gene is possibly TRBD2 (5 bases). The germline V gene has CDR1 LNHNV and CDR2 YYDKDF (reference sequence). V gave up 3 bases and J gave up 4 bases, with 5 bases separating them. The CDR3 runs 12 residues. DNA of the CDR3: TGTGCCACCAGCAGTAGCGCAGATACGCAGTATTTT. Translating gives CATSSSADTQYF.

The V call is TRBV13, the J call TRBJ1-2, with a weak D call TRBD1 (6 bases). Per the germline V gene, CDR1 is PRHDT and CDR2 is FYEKMQ (reference sequence). V was shortened by 1 base and J by 1 base, with 13 bases between the two germline ends. The CDR3 is 16 amino acids. This CDR3 reads CASSLVLGASNYGYTF. The CDR3 nucleotides are TGTGCCAGCAGCTTAGTGTTGGGGGCAAGTAACTATGGCTACACCTTC.

The rearrangement joins TRBV6-5 to TRBJ1-2, with D uncertain. The CDR3 runs 13 residues. Trimming left V 6 bases short and J 2 bases short, with 10 bases between. Germline CDR1 reads MNHEY; CDR2 reads SVGAGI. The CDR3 is CASSPAENYGYTF. CDR3 DNA: TGTGCCAGCAGCCCCGCCGAGAACTATGGCTACACCTTC.

The rearrangement links TRBV6-5 to TRBJ1-2; D unresolved. Germline V lookup: CDR1 MNHEY, CDR2 SVGAGI. This CDR3 spans 14 amino acids. Trimming shortened V by 5 bases and J by 8 bases, and 18 bases separated the two germline ends. The CDR3 sequence is CASSEFDGIFGYTF. The CDR3 nucleotides are TGTGCCAGCAGTGAATTTGACGGGATCTTCGGCTACACCTTC.

This rearrangement joins TRBV7-9 to TRBJ1-1; D gene uncertain. This CDR3 has 13 amino acids. CDR1 is SEHNR, CDR2 FQNEAQ, per germline (reference sequence). V dropped 7 bases and J dropped 1 base, with 10 bases sitting between them. The CDR3 sequence: CASTKWPNTEAFF. For the CDR3, the DNA is TGTGCCAGCACCAAATGGCCGAACACTGAAGCTTTCTTT. Full variable domain (missing parts from reference TRBV7-9 and TRBJ1-1): DTGVSQNPRHKITKRGQNVTFRCDPISEHNRLYWYRQTLGQGPEFLTYFQNEAQLEKSRLLSDRFSAERPKGSFSTLEIQRTEQGDSAMYLCASTKWPNTEAFFGQGTRLTVV.

The rearrangement uses TRBV4-1 and TRBJ2-7; weak D call: TRBD1 (5 bases). CDR1 MGHRA and CDR2 YSYEKL come from the germline V gene. V was clipped by 0 bases and J by 2 bases, with 5 bases between them. The CDR3 has 13 residues. The CDR3 spells CASSQDRAYEQYF. In DNA form, the CDR3 reads TGCGCCAGCAGCCAAGACAGGGCCTACGAGCAGTACTTC.

The chain couples TRBV2 to TRBJ2-7; TRBD1 is a possible D gene (6 bases). This CDR3 is 16 amino acids long. CDR1 and CDR2 from the germline V gene are SNHLY and FYNNEI. V lost 10 bases, J lost 4 bases, and 26 bases lay in between. In DNA form, the CDR3 reads TGTGCCACACATCCTCCTCACAGGGCGATCGGGTACGAGCAGTACTTC. It is translated as CATHPPHRAIGYEQYF.

V usage is TRBV4-2 and J usage is TRBJ2-1; 15 nucleotides line up with TRBD2. In germline, CDR1 is LGHNA, CDR2 YNFKEQ. With V trimmed by 2 bases and J by 10 bases, 9 bases remained unmatched. This CDR3 is built from 17 residues. For the CDR3, the DNA is TGTGCCAGCAGCCAACCAGGACTAGCGGGGGGGATAGGAGAGCAGTTCTTC. This sequence encodes CASSQPGLAGGIGEQFF.

This chain connects TRBV7-9 to TRBJ2-3, with 10 bases fitting TRBD2. Germline V gene sequence: CDR1 SEHNR, CDR2 FQNEAQ (reference sequence). V gave up 7 bases and J gave up 3 bases; unmatched junction bases: 10. This CDR3 contains 16 residues. The CDR3 protein is CASTQGAGLATDTQYF. The CDR3 DNA follows: TGTGCCAGCACCCAGGGGGCGGGACTAGCGACAGATACGCAGTATTTT.

A remark on this clone: The junction does not match germline at one end; this may be a read error. Other DNA sequences of this sample code for an identical CDR3. The rearrangement links TRBV5-4 to TRBJ1-1; possibly TRBD1 for D (6 bases). CDR3 length: 14 residues. CDR1 is SGHNT and CDR2 is YYREEE in the germline V gene (reference sequence). The CDR3 spells CASRLAPGVTEAFF. CDR3 in DNA: TGTGCCAGCAGGTTGGCTCCAGGGGTCACTGAAGCTTTCTTT.

The chain carries TRBV28 and TRBJ2-7, with D unclear. The V gene lost 5 bases and the J gene lost 0 bases, with 23 bases spanning the gap. The CDR3 length is 18 residues. Germline V gene lookup returns CDR1 MDHEN and CDR2 SYDVKM. This chain's CDR3 is CASSLPSGATMSSYEQYF. The CDR3 nucleotides read TGTGCCAGCAGTCTTCCCTCCGGAGCTACAATGAGCTCCTACGAGCAGTACTTC. Based on the CDR3 plus reference TRBV28 and TRBJ2-7, the full variable domain is DVKVTQSSRYLVKRTGEKVFLECVQDMDHENMFWYRQDPGLGLRLIYFSYDVKMKEKGDIPEGYSVSREKKERFSLILESASTNQTSMYLCASSLPSGATMSSYEQYFGPGTRLTVT.

This sequence joins TRBV13 and TRBJ1-5; the match to TRBD1 covers 7 bases. The germline V gene encodes CDR1 PRHDT and CDR2 FYEKMQ (reference sequence). The J segment lost 4 bases and the V segment lost 0 bases, leaving 0 bases of the junction unmatched. The CDR3 extends over 14 amino acids. The DNA for the CDR3 is TGTGCCAGCAGCTTAGGGACAGGGAATCAGCCCCAGCATTTT. Translation gives CASSLGTGNQPQHF.

J is TRBJ1-2 and V is TRBV10-2; unclear D gene. Trimming removed 7 bases from V and 8 bases from J, with 14 bases in between. Per the germline V gene, CDR1 is WSHSY and CDR2 is SAAADI. This CDR3 is built from 12 residues. The CDR3 coding sequence is TGCGCCAGCAATACGGGGTGGAGGGGCTACACCTTC. Its protein product is CASNTGWRGYTF.

J is TRBJ1-2 and V is TRBV5-1, with a weak D call TRBD1 (5 bases). Germline CDR1 is SGHRS and CDR2 is YFSETQ. V was pared by 0 bases and J by 8 bases, with 14 bases between. This CDR3 region has 14 residues. The CDR3 is CASSLEDTSRGYTF. CDR3 bases: TGCGCCAGCAGCTTGGAGGACACTTCTCGGGGCTACACCTTC.

The chain has TRBV5-1 and TRBJ1-1, with 8 positions matching TRBD1. From germline, CDR1 is SGHRS and CDR2 YFSETQ. V lost 1 base and J lost 11; bases outside the gene matches: 10. The CDR3 runs 14 residues. The CDR3: CASSLFRTGTGAFF. CDR3 nucleotides: TGCGCCAGCAGCTTGTTTAGGACCGGGACAGGCGCTTTCTTT.

The rearrangement uses TRBV15 and TRBJ2-5; 7 bases align to TRBD2. Germline CDR1 is LNHNV and CDR2 is YYDKDF (reference sequence). The CDR3 is made up of 13 amino acids. Trimming at V came to 4 bases and at J to 5 bases, leaving 4 bases not matched to a gene. The CDR3 protein is CATSMWRGETQYF. The CDR3 bases are TGTGCCACCAGCATGTGGCGGGGGGAGACCCAGTACTTC.

The chain has TRBV10-2 and TRBJ2-3, with TRBD1 matching over 7 bases. Germline lookup yields CDR1 WSHSY and CDR2 SAAADI. The length of the CDR3 is 14 residues. J was trimmed by 3 bases and V by 6 bases; bases with no gene match: 6. This CDR3 is CASRNNRGTDTQYF. The CDR3 DNA follows: TGCGCCAGCAGAAACAACAGGGGTACAGATACGCAGTATTTT.

CDR3 sequence (DNA): TGTGCCAGCCGGCAGGGGATACGCGATGAGCAGTTCTTC. Its translation: CASRQGIRDEQFF. V and J are TRBV6-5 and TRBJ2-1, with D tentatively TRBD1 (6 bases). In germline, CDR1 is MNHEY, CDR2 SVGAGI. The germline V and J ends were trimmed by 8 bases and 8 bases, with 16 bases remaining between them. The CDR3 loop spans 13 amino acids.